These T cell receptor beta chains were read from a single sample in a study of OX40 agonist ivuxolimab in advanced cancers. Data came from immunoSEQ multiplex PCR; TCRdb stores just in-frame clones and leaves some out. Here the sample spans tens of thousands of clones, about 86% being singletons. This material consisted of CD4+ or CD8+ T cells sorted from blood, taken in a trial of the OX40 agonist ivuxolimab. The receptors were gathered from an adult with an advanced solid tumor such as melanoma, head and neck, liver or kidney cancer. CDR3s include the opening cysteine and the closing phenylalanine or tryptophan. Each record gives: V gene, clone size, D gene, J gene, CDR3 protein, CDR3 DNA. A D gene is named only where the DNA matches it firmly. Part of the rows lack a size; the others show once, few, many or a class for expanded clones.

v_call: TRBV2; clone_size: once; d_call: .; j_call: TRBJ1-4; cdr3_aa: CASRVFRTATNEKLFF; cdr3_nt: TGTGCCAGCAGAGTCTTCCGGACAGCAACTAATGAAAAACTGTTTTTT
v_call: TRBV20-1; clone_size: .; d_call: .; j_call: TRBJ2-1; cdr3_aa: CSATRYNEQFF; cdr3_nt: TGCAGTGCAACCAGGTACAATGAGCAGTTCTTC
v_call: TRBV30; clone_size: .; d_call: TRBD2; j_call: TRBJ2-5; cdr3_aa: CAWRSSGALVTQYF; cdr3_nt: TGTGCCTGGAGGTCTAGCGGTGCCCTCGTGACCCAGTACTTC
v_call: TRBV7-2; clone_size: .; d_call: .; j_call: TRBJ2-7; cdr3_aa: CASSPSSVRYEQYF; cdr3_nt: TGTGCCAGCAGCCCAAGCTCCGTAAGGTACGAGCAGTACTTC
v_call: TRBV10-3; clone_size: .; d_call: .; j_call: TRBJ1-2; cdr3_aa: CAIRARPQGNYGYTF; cdr3_nt: TGTGCCATCAGGGCCCGCCCGCAGGGGAATTACGGCTACACCTTC
v_call: TRBV4-1; clone_size: .; d_call: TRBD1; j_call: TRBJ1-1; cdr3_aa: CASSRGQGLSTEAFF; cdr3_nt: TGCGCCAGCAGCCGGGGACAGGGCTTGAGCACTGAAGCTTTCTTT
v_call: TRBV28; clone_size: .; d_call: .; j_call: TRBJ1-5; cdr3_aa: CASRRSRGGGNNQPQHF; cdr3_nt: TGTGCCAGCAGGAGATCTCGAGGGGGGGGAAACAATCAGCCCCAGCATTTT
v_call: TRBV7-3; clone_size: .; d_call: .; j_call: TRBJ2-7; cdr3_aa: CASSFRSYEQYF; cdr3_nt: TGTGCCAGCAGCTTTCGTTCCTACGAGCAGTACTTC
v_call: TRBV5-8; clone_size: .; d_call: TRBD2; j_call: TRBJ2-3; cdr3_aa: CASSLRTSGGATDTQYF; cdr3_nt: TGTGCCAGCAGCTTGCGGACTAGCGGGGGGGCAACAGATACGCAGTATTTT
v_call: TRBV10-3; clone_size: few; d_call: .; j_call: TRBJ1-2; cdr3_aa: CAISSDRNYGYTF; cdr3_nt: TGTGCCATCAGTTCGGACAGAAACTATGGCTACACCTTC
v_call: TRBV7-3; clone_size: .; d_call: .; j_call: TRBJ2-1; cdr3_aa: CASSPNTGVRFF; cdr3_nt: TGTGCCAGCAGCCCAAACACGGGGGTGAGGTTCTTC
v_call: TRBV5-1; clone_size: .; d_call: .; j_call: TRBJ2-1; cdr3_aa: CASSLAWGRAREQFF; cdr3_nt: TGCGCCAGCAGCTTGGCCTGGGGCAGAGCAAGAGAGCAGTTCTTC
v_call: TRBV7-9; clone_size: .; d_call: TRBD1; j_call: TRBJ1-1; cdr3_aa: CASSLRQGATEAFF; cdr3_nt: TGTGCCAGCAGCTTAAGACAGGGGGCCACTGAAGCTTTCTTT
v_call: TRBV5-1; clone_size: .; d_call: .; j_call: TRBJ2-5; cdr3_aa: CASSSGPKGAGFQETQYF; cdr3_nt: TGCGCCAGCAGCTCGGGTCCAAAGGGCGCTGGCTTTCAAGAGACCCAGTACTTC
v_call: TRBV7-2; clone_size: few; d_call: TRBD2; j_call: TRBJ2-7; cdr3_aa: CASSLRLAGAGEQYF; cdr3_nt: TGTGCCAGCAGCCTAAGACTAGCGGGGGCGGGGGAGCAGTACTTC
v_call: TRBV27; clone_size: .; d_call: .; j_call: TRBJ1-1; cdr3_aa: CASRARGIEAFF; cdr3_nt: TGTGCCAGCAGGGCTAGGGGGATTGAAGCTTTCTTT
v_call: TRBV29-1; clone_size: .; d_call: .; j_call: TRBJ2-1; cdr3_aa: CSVGSASSYNEQFF; cdr3_nt: TGCAGCGTTGGGTCGGCCAGCTCCTACAATGAGCAGTTCTTC
v_call: TRBV5-1; clone_size: .; d_call: .; j_call: TRBJ1-1; cdr3_aa: CASSPEEALNTEAFF; cdr3_nt: TGCGCCAGCAGCCCGGAGGAGGCACTGAACACTGAAGCTTTCTTT
v_call: TRBV4-3; clone_size: .; d_call: .; j_call: TRBJ2-5; cdr3_aa: CASSQDPSGTQYF; cdr3_nt: TGCGCCAGCAGCCAAGATCCGTCGGGGACCCAGTACTTC
v_call: TRBV11-2; clone_size: .; d_call: TRBD1; j_call: TRBJ1-6; cdr3_aa: CASSGDRGISPLHF; cdr3_nt: TGTGCCAGCAGCGGGGACAGGGGAATTTCACCCCTCCACTTT
v_call: TRBV2; clone_size: .; d_call: .; j_call: TRBJ2-7; cdr3_aa: CASRDTFYEQYF; cdr3_nt: TGTGCCAGCCGGGACACCTTCTACGAGCAGTACTTC
v_call: TRBV7-2; clone_size: .; d_call: .; j_call: TRBJ2-2; cdr3_aa: CASSTFNTGELFF; cdr3_nt: TGTGCCAGCAGCACGTTTAACACCGGGGAGCTGTTTTTT
v_call: TRBV6-1; clone_size: once; d_call: TRBD2; j_call: TRBJ2-7; cdr3_aa: CATRRAGAGYEQYF; cdr3_nt: TGTGCCACCCGACGAGCGGGGGCGGGGTACGAGCAGTACTTC
v_call: TRBV5-4; clone_size: .; d_call: .; j_call: TRBJ1-2; cdr3_aa: CASSLYPPGGGYTF; cdr3_nt: TGTGCCAGCAGCTTGTACCCTCCCGGGGGTGGCTACACCTTC
v_call: TRBV5-1; clone_size: .; d_call: TRBD2; j_call: TRBJ2-3; cdr3_aa: CASSLILSNSGGTDTQYF; cdr3_nt: TGCGCCAGCAGCTTGATCCTCTCGAATAGCGGGGGCACAGATACGCAGTATTTT
v_call: TRBV6-6; clone_size: .; d_call: .; j_call: TRBJ1-1; cdr3_aa: CASSYKFGGTEAFF; cdr3_nt: TGTGCCAGCAGTTACAAATTCGGGGGCACTGAAGCTTTCTTT
v_call: TRBV27; clone_size: .; d_call: .; j_call: TRBJ2-1; cdr3_aa: CASALRDGDNEQFF; cdr3_nt: TGTGCCAGCGCCTTAAGGGACGGAGACAATGAGCAGTTCTTC
v_call: TRBV9; clone_size: .; d_call: .; j_call: TRBJ2-3; cdr3_aa: CASSGSGDTQYF; cdr3_nt: TGTGCCAGCAGCGGGTCGGGGGATACGCAGTATTTT
v_call: TRBV27; clone_size: .; d_call: .; j_call: TRBJ1-6; cdr3_aa: CASRKEGSMNSPLHF; cdr3_nt: TGTGCCAGCAGAAAAGAGGGCAGTATGAATTCACCCCTCCACTTT
v_call: TRBV10-3; clone_size: .; d_call: TRBD2; j_call: TRBJ2-5; cdr3_aa: CAIGTSGAQETQYF; cdr3_nt: TGTGCCATCGGGACTAGCGGGGCCCAAGAGACCCAGTACTTC
v_call: TRBV11-2; clone_size: few; d_call: .; j_call: TRBJ1-1; cdr3_aa: CASSLGRHTEAFF; cdr3_nt: TGTGCCAGCAGCTTAGGTAGACACACTGAAGCTTTCTTT
v_call: TRBV18; clone_size: .; d_call: TRBD1; j_call: TRBJ1-2; cdr3_aa: CASSPPRGYGYTF; cdr3_nt: TGTGCCAGCTCACCCCCCAGGGGGTATGGCTACACCTTC
v_call: TRBV5-1; clone_size: once; d_call: .; j_call: TRBJ1-1; cdr3_aa: CASSLDLQGGDTEAFF; cdr3_nt: TGCGCCAGCAGCTTGGACCTACAGGGAGGTGACACTGAAGCTTTCTTT
v_call: TRBV5-1; clone_size: .; d_call: .; j_call: TRBJ2-7; cdr3_aa: CASSTDGQTYEQYF; cdr3_nt: TGCGCCAGCAGCACCGATGGACAGACCTACGAGCAGTACTTC
v_call: TRBV10-3; clone_size: .; d_call: .; j_call: TRBJ1-1; cdr3_aa: CATLGQTDEAFF; cdr3_nt: TGTGCCACCTTGGGGCAGACAGATGAAGCTTTCTTT
v_call: TRBV2; clone_size: .; d_call: .; j_call: TRBJ1-4; cdr3_aa: CASNSHLRGEKLFF; cdr3_nt: TGTGCCAGCAATTCCCACCTGAGGGGCGAAAAACTGTTTTTT
v_call: TRBV30; clone_size: .; d_call: .; j_call: TRBJ2-5; cdr3_aa: CAWSVGETQYF; cdr3_nt: TGTGCCTGGAGTGTAGGGGAGACCCAGTACTTC
v_call: TRBV9; clone_size: .; d_call: .; j_call: TRBJ2-5; cdr3_aa: CASSAYGVQETQYF; cdr3_nt: TGTGCCAGCAGCGCCTATGGAGTCCAAGAGACCCAGTACTTC
v_call: TRBV9; clone_size: .; d_call: .; j_call: TRBJ1-2; cdr3_aa: CASGFRRESNYGYTF; cdr3_nt: TGTGCCAGCGGATTTCGTCGGGAGTCAAACTATGGCTACACCTTC
v_call: TRBV9; clone_size: .; d_call: .; j_call: TRBJ2-2; cdr3_aa: CASSVEHRNTGELFF; cdr3_nt: TGTGCCAGCAGCGTAGAACACAGAAACACCGGGGAGCTGTTTTTT
v_call: TRBV4-3; clone_size: .; d_call: .; j_call: TRBJ2-2; cdr3_aa: CASSQSRAYTGELFF; cdr3_nt: TGCGCCAGCAGCCAAAGCCGGGCCTACACTGGGGAGCTGTTTTTT
v_call: TRBV7-2; clone_size: few; d_call: .; j_call: TRBJ1-4; cdr3_aa: CASSNPREKLFF; cdr3_nt: TGTGCCAGCAGCAATCCACGAGAAAAACTGTTTTTT
v_call: TRBV6-5; clone_size: .; d_call: .; j_call: TRBJ1-1; cdr3_aa: CASMNRRTEAFF; cdr3_nt: TGTGCCAGCATGAACCGAAGGACTGAAGCTTTCTTT
v_call: TRBV28; clone_size: .; d_call: .; j_call: TRBJ1-5; cdr3_aa: CASSLSSPGPSQHF; cdr3_nt: TGTGCCAGCAGTTTGTCCTCCCCCGGGCCATCACAGCATTTT
v_call: TRBV6-1; clone_size: few; d_call: .; j_call: TRBJ1-5; cdr3_aa: CASSEALGNQPQHF; cdr3_nt: TGTGCCAGCAGTGAAGCGTTGGGTAATCAGCCCCAGCATTTT
v_call: TRBV10-1; clone_size: .; d_call: .; j_call: TRBJ2-4; cdr3_aa: CASSSRLAKNIQYF; cdr3_nt: TGCGCCAGCAGTTCCCGATTAGCCAAAAACATTCAGTACTTC
v_call: TRBV6-4; clone_size: few; d_call: .; j_call: TRBJ1-1; cdr3_aa: CASSKEINTEAFF; cdr3_nt: TGTGCCAGCAGTAAGGAGATCAACACTGAAGCTTTCTTT
v_call: TRBV28; clone_size: .; d_call: TRBD1; j_call: TRBJ1-1; cdr3_aa: CASSLQDRGSRAFF; cdr3_nt: TGTGCCAGCAGCCTCCAGGACAGGGGGTCGCGGGCTTTCTTT
v_call: TRBV7-9; clone_size: .; d_call: .; j_call: TRBJ2-1; cdr3_aa: CASSLGHEQFF; cdr3_nt: TGTGCCAGCAGCTTAGGCCATGAGCAGTTCTTC
v_call: TRBV6-4; clone_size: .; d_call: .; j_call: TRBJ2-3; cdr3_aa: CASSDSMDSGTDTQYF; cdr3_nt: TGTGCCAGCAGTGACTCGATGGATAGTGGCACAGATACGCAGTATTTT
v_call: TRBV11-2; clone_size: .; d_call: TRBD2; j_call: TRBJ2-3; cdr3_aa: CASTFGLVLAGKRTDTQYF; cdr3_nt: TGTGCCAGCACCTTTGGTCTCGTTCTAGCGGGGAAACGCACAGATACGCAGTATTTT